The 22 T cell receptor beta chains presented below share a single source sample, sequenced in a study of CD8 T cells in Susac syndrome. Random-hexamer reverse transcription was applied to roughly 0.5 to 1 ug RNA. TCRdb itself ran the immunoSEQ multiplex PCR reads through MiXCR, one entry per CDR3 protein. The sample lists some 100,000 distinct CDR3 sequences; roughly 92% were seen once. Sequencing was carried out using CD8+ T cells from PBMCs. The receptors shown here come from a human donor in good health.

The CDR3, as DNA: TGTGCCAGCAGTCCGTCGACAGATTTGGCTGGAAACACCATATATTTT. Its protein is CASSPSTDLAGNTIYF. The chain recombines TRBV28 with TRBJ1-3, with a tentative D call TRBD1 (5 bases). The CDR3 spans 16 residues. Trimming shortened V by 5 bases and J by 2 bases, and 16 bases separated the two germline ends. Germline lookup yields CDR1 MDHEN and CDR2 SYDVKM. Drawing the rest from reference TRBV28 and TRBJ1-3, the complete variable domain is DVKVTQSSRYLVKRTGEKVFLECVQDMDHENMFWYRQDPGLGLRLIYFSYDVKMKEKGDIPEGYSVSREKKERFSLILESASTNQTSMYLCASSPSTDLAGNTIYFGEGSWLTVV.

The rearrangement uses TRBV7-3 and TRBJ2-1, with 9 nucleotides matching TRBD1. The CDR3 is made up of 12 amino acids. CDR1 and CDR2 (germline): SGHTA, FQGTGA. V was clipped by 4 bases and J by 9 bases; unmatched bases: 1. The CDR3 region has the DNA TGTGCCAGCAGCTGGGACAGGGTTGAGCAGTTCTTC. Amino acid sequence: CASSWDRVEQFF.

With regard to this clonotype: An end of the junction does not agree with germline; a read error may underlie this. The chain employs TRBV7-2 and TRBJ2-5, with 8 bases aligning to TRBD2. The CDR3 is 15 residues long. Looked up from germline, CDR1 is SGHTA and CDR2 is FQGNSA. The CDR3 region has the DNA TGTGCCAGCAGCCTAGCGGGCCCGCGGGGAGAGACCCAGTACTTC. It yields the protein CASSLAGPRGETQYF. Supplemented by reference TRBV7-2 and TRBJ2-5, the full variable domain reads GAGVSQSPSNKVTEKGKDVELRCDPISGHTALYWYRQSLGQGLEFLIYFQGNSAPDKSGLPSDRFSAERTGGSVSTLTIQRTQQEDSAVYLCASSLAGPRGETQYFGPGTRLLVL.

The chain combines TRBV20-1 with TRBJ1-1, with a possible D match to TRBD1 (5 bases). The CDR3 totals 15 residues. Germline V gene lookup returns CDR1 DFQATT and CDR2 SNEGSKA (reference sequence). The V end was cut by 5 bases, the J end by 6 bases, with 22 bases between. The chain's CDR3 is CSARGTALTQAEAFF. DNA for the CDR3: TGCAGTGCTCGCGGGACGGCCCTAACACAGGCTGAAGCTTTCTTT.

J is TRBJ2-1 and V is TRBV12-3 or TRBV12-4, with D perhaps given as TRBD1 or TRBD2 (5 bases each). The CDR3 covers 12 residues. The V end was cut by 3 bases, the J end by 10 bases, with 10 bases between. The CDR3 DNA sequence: TGTGCCAGCAGTTTCAAGGGGAGAGAGCAGTTCTTC. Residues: CASSFKGREQFF.

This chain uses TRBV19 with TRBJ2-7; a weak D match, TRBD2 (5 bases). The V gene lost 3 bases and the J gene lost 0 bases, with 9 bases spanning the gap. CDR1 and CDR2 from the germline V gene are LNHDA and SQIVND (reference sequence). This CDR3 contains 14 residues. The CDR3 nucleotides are TGTGCCAGTAGTATTAGCGCAAGCTCCTACGAGCAGTACTTC. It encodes CASSISASSYEQYF. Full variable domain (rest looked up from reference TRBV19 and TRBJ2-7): DGGITQSPKYLFRKEGQNVTLSCEQNLNHDAMYWYRQDPGQGLRLIYYSQIVNDFQKGDIAEGYSVSREKKESFPLTVTSAQKNPTAFYLCASSISASSYEQYFGPGTRLTVT.

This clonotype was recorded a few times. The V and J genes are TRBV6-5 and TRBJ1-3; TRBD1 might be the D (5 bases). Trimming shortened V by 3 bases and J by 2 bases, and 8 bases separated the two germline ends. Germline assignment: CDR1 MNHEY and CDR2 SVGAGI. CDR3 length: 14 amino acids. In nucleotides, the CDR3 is TGTGCCAGCAGTTATGACAGAACTGGAAACACCATATATTTT. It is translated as CASSYDRTGNTIYF.

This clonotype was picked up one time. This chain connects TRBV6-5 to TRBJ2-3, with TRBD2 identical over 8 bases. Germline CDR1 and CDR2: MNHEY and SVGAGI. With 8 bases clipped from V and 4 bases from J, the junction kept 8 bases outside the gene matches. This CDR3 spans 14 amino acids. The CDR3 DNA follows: TGTGCCAGCGCGGTAGCGGGGCAATCAGATACGCAGTATTTT. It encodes CASAVAGQSDTQYF.

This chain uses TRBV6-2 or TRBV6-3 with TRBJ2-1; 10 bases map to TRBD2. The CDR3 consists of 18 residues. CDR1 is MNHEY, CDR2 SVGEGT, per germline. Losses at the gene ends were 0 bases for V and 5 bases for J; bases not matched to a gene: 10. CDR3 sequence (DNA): TGTGCCAGCAGTTACTCGGGACTAGCGAGTTATGAGAACAATGAGCAGTTCTTC. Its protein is CASSYSGLASYENNEQFF.

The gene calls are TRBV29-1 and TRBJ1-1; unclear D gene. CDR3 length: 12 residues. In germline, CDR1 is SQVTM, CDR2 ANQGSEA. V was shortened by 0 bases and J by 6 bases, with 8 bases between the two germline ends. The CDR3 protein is CSVEESWAEAFF. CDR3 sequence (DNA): TGCAGCGTTGAAGAATCCTGGGCTGAAGCTTTCTTT.

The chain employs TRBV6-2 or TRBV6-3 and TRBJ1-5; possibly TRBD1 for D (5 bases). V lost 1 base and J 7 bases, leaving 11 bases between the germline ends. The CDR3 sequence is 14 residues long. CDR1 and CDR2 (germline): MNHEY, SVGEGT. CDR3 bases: TGTGCCAGCAGTTACTTCAGGGAAGGGCAGCCCCAGCATTTT. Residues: CASSYFREGQPQHF.

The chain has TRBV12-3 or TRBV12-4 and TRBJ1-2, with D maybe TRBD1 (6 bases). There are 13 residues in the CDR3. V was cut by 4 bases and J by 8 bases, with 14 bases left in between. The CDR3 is CASSSPAGAGYTF. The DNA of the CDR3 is TGTGCCAGCAGTTCCCCCGCAGGGGCGGGCTACACCTTC.

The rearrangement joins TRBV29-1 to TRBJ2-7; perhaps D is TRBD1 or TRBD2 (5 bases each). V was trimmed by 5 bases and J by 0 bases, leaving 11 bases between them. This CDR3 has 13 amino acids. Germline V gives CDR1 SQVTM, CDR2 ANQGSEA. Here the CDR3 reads CSVLWDGSYEQYF. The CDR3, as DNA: TGCAGCGTTTTATGGGACGGCTCCTACGAGCAGTACTTC.

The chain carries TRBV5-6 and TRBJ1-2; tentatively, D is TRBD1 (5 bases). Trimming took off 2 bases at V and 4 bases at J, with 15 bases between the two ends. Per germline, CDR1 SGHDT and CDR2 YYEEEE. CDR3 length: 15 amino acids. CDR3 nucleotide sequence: TGTGCCAGCAGCTTTTTTTCGGGGGAGCCCTATGGCTACACCTTC. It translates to CASSFFSGEPYGYTF. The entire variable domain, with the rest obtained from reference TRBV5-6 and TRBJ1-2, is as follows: DAGVTQSPTHLIKTRGQQVTLRCSPKSGHDTVSWYQQALGQGPQFIFQYYEEEERQRGNFPDRFSGHQFPNYSSELNVNALLLGDSALYLCASSFFSGEPYGYTFGSGTRLTVV.

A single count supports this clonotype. As DNA, the CDR3 is TGCAGTTCCCCCAAAATGACGGGACTAGCCAGCGAGCAGTACTTC. This encodes CSSPKMTGLASEQYF. The rearrangement links TRBV20-1 to TRBJ2-7; 9 positions agree with TRBD2. V trimming: 8 bases; J trimming: 6 bases; junction bases outside the gene matches: 17. Germline lookup yields CDR1 DFQATT and CDR2 SNEGSKA (reference sequence). The CDR3 runs 15 residues.

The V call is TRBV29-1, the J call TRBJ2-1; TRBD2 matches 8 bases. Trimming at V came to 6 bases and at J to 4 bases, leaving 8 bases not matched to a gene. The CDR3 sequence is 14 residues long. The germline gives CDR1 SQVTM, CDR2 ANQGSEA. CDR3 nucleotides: TGCAGCGTCGCAGGCGGGGGGTTATACAATGAGCAGTTCTTC. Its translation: CSVAGGGLYNEQFF.

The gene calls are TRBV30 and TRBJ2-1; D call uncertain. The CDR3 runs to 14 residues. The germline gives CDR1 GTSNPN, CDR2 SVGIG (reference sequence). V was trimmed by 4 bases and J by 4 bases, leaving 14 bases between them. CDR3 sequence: CAWIGLVRYNEQFF. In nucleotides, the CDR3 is TGTGCCTGGATTGGCCTAGTAAGGTACAATGAGCAGTTCTTC.

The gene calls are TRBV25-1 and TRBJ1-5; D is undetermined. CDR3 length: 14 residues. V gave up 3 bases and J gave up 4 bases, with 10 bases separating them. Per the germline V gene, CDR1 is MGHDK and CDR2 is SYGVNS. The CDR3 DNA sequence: TGTGCCAGCAGTGACGCCACCCCAAATCAGCCCCAGCATTTT. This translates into CASSDATPNQPQHF.

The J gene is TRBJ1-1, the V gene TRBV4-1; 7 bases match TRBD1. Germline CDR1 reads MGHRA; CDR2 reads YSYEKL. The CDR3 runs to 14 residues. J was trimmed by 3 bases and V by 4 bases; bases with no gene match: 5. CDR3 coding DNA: TGCGCCAGCAGCCTTACACAGGGGCACACTGAAGCTTTCTTT. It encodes CASSLTQGHTEAFF.

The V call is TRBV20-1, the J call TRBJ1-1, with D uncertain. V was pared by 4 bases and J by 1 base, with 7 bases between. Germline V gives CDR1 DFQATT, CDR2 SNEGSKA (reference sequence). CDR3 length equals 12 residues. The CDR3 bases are TGCAGTGCTATTTACGGGAACACTGAAGCTTTCTTT. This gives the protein CSAIYGNTEAFF.

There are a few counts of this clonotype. The CDR3 sequence is CASSQSGYEQYF. CDR3 nucleotide sequence: TGCGCCAGCAGCCAGTCAGGGTACGAGCAGTACTTC. The V call is TRBV4-1, the J call TRBJ2-7; D is possibly TRBD1 (5 bases). Germline V gene lookup returns CDR1 MGHRA and CDR2 YSYEKL. The CDR3 consists of 12 residues. The ends were cut back, 3 bases at V and 4 bases at J, with 7 bases in the middle.

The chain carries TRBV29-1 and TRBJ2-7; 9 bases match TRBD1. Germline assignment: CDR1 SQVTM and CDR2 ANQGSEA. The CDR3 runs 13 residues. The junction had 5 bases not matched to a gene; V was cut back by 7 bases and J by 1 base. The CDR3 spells CSGGTGLSYEQYF. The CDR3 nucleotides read TGCAGCGGCGGGACAGGGCTTTCCTACGAGCAGTACTTC.